Shown below are 3 T cell receptor beta chains from a single sample sequenced in a study of persistence of HIV-infected CD4 T cells. Overlapping HIV-1 Gag 15-mer peptides at approximately 0.96 ug per peptide per mL were used. CD40L/CD69 double-negative CD45RO-high memory CD4+ T cells were collected. These receptors' targets are unknown. Sequencing used immunoSEQ version 4 in survey mode. Method: immunoSEQ multiplex PCR; TCRdb's copy keeps in-frame clones and lacks some. The sample records about 36,000 clones, around 85% being singletons. The source material was cultured CD4+ T cells from PBMCs, sampled from a patient who received antiretroviral therapy. Receptor source: an adult with HIV. The donor label of this sample is uncertain.

V usage is TRBV7-8 and J usage is TRBJ2-3; D remains unclear. The germline V gene has CDR1 SGHVS and CDR2 FQNEAQ. Deletions cut 2 bases from V and 0 bases from J, with 6 bases between. There are 14 residues in the CDR3. Here the CDR3 DNA reads TGTGCCAGCAGCTTATTATCTAGCACAGATACGCAGTATTTT. Protein product: CASSLLSSTDTQYF. Full variable domain (remainder filled in from reference TRBV7-8 and TRBJ2-3): GAGVSQSPRYKVAKRGQDVALRCDPISGHVSLFWYQQALGQGPEFLTYFQNEAQLDKSGLPSDRFFAERPEGSVSTLKIQRTQQEDSAVYLCASSLLSSTDTQYFGPGTRLTVL.

This chain connects TRBV2 to TRBJ2-7; D unresolved. The CDR3 runs to 13 residues. In germline, CDR1 is SNHLY, CDR2 FYNNEI. Trimming stripped 3 bases from V and 0 bases from J, with 6 bases between. The CDR3: CASSDTDSYEQYF. CDR3 DNA sequence: TGTGCCAGCAGTGATACGGACTCCTACGAGCAGTACTTC.

The genes are TRBV3-1 (or the pseudogene TRBV3-2) and TRBJ1-1, with D maybe TRBD1 (6 bases). The germline CDR1 and CDR2 sequences are LGHDT and YNNKEL (reference sequence). Trimming removed 1 base from V and 6 bases from J, with 15 bases in between. The CDR3 runs to 15 residues. The CDR3 DNA sequence: TGTGCCAGCAGCCAAGTTTGGGGGGGCACCGCTGAAGCTTTCTTT. Translating gives CASSQVWGGTAEAFF.